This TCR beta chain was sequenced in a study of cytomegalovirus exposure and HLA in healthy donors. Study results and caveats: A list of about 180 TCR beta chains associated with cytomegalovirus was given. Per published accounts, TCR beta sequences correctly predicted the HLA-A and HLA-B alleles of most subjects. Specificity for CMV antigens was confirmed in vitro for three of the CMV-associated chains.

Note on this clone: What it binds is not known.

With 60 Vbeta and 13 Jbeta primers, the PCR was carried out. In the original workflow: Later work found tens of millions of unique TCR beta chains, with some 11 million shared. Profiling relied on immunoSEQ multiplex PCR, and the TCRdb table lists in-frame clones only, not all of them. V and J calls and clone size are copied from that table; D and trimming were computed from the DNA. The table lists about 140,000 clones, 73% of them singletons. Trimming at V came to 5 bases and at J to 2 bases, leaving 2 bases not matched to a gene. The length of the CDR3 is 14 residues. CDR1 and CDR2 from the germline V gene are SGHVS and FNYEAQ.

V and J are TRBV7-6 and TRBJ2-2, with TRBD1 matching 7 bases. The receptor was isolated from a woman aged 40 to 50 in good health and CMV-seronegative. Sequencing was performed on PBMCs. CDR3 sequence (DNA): TGTGCCAGCAGCCACAGGGGAAACACCGGGGAGCTGTTTTTT. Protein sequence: CASSHRGNTGELFF.